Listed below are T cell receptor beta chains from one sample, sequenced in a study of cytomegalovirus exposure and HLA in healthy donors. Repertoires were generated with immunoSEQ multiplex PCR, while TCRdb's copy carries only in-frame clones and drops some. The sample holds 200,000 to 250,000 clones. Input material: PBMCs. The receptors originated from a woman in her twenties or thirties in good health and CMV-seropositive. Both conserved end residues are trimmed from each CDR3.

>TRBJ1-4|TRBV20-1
SAKLDEKLF
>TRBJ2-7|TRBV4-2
ASSQEPLQYPYYEQY
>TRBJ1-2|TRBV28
ASTYGYGYT
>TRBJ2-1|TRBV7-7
ASSLRAGGNNEQF
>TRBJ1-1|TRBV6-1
ASRWTGYTEAF
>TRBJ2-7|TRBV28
ASSPPRLAGREQY
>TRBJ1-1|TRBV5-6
ASSLAGTGYTEAF
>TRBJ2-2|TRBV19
AIQSQGYTGELF
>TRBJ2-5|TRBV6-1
ASTPQRETQY
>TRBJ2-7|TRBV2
ASSAYSGTLGEQY
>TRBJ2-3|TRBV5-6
ASRSLSGTTDTQY
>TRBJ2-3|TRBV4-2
ASSQVGGEGTDTQY
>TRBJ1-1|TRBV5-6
ASRGAGTGRILAF
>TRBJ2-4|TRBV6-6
ASSSTGSGKNIQY
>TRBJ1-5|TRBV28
ASSPYRDRGGQPQH
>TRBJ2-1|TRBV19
ASSIQAWNEQF
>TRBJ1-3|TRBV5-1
ASSLGPGSYPGNTIY
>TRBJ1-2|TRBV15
ATSTLGGQGDGYT
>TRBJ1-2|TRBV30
AWSVGGRDGYT
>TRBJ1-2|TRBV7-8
ASSLSSSGYGYT
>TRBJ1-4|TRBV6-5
ASSRQYATNEKLF
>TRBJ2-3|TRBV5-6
ASSEGTGADTQY
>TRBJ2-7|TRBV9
ASSRGVTSGTYEQY
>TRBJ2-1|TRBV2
ASSRSAGVIGNEQF
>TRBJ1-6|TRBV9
ASSVGTGVNSPLH
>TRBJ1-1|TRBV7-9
ASERTVWFKAF
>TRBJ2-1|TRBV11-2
ASSSTGTAGGNNEQF
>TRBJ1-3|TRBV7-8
ASSPNRGSGNTIY